This is a list of T cell receptor beta chains from one sample in a study of neurological immune-mediated disorders. MiXCR, run by TCRdb on the 5' RACE reads, gives a single entry per CDR3 protein. This table has approximately 50,000 distinct CDR3 sequences, 3% to 4.5% appearing once. Sequencing was carried out using PBMCs. These TCRs come from a man aged 55 to 69 with multiple sclerosis. CDR3s include the opening cysteine and the closing phenylalanine or tryptophan.

TRBJ1-5,TRBV20-1,CSASNRVGSNQPQHF
TRBJ1-1,TRBV20-1,CSAIDKTVTEAFF
TRBJ2-2,TRBV20-1,CSARDWGDTGELFF
TRBJ2-7,TRBV20-1,CSATEGDREIYEQYF
TRBJ1-1,TRBV20-1,CSTAGEMNTEAFF
TRBJ2-2,TRBV12-3/TRBV12-4,CASARDRNTGELFF
TRBJ2-7,TRBV20-1,CSATNRGKYGEQYF
TRBJ2-3,TRBV9,CASSALAGGIDTQYF
TRBJ1-2,TRBV27,CATRTQGYNGYGYTF
TRBJ1-6,TRBV20-1,CSAGGKLASPLHF
TRBJ2-7,TRBV3-1,CASSQLTGGNAYEQYF
TRBJ2-1,TRBV5-1,CASSIFTGPQYNEQFF
TRBJ1-1,TRBV6-5,CASSLDPGQGRAFF
TRBJ1-1,TRBV5-1,CASSPLKNTEAFF
TRBJ1-5,TRBV20-1,CSAREGIQPQHF
TRBJ1-5,TRBV19,CASTSDRLTGNQPQHF
TRBJ1-5,TRBV6-1,CASSGGGSQPQHF
TRBJ2-1,TRBV20-1,CSARVRDSYNEQFF
TRBJ2-3,TRBV5-6,CASSPRPTDTQYF
TRBJ2-3,TRBV20-1,CSAPFRAQYF
TRBJ2-1,TRBV20-1,CSAIPPAGDNEQFF
TRBJ2-1,TRBV19,CASSRGQPYNEQFF
TRBJ2-1,TRBV6-1,CASTLGRSGNEQFF
TRBJ2-1,TRBV12-3/TRBV12-4,CASSFGREQFF
TRBJ1-1,TRBV6-1,CVSSPREGAFF
TRBJ2-5,TRBV6-1,CASRVVETQYF
TRBJ2-3,TRBV7-9,CASSLGDSTDTQYF
TRBJ2-2,TRBV7-8,CASSLGGGSLTGELFF
TRBJ1-1,TRBV5-1,CASSFRALNTEAFF
TRBJ2-7,TRBV4-1,CASSQDEGGLYEQYF
TRBJ1-2,TRBV6-1,CATRKGPGTLWLGYTF
TRBJ1-1,TRBV5-1,CASSGGGLRTEAFF
TRBJ2-2,TRBV6-1,CASRGLAGGTGELFF
TRBJ2-5,TRBV7-2,CASRGEGRGETQYF
TRBJ2-4,TRBV20-1,CSAKTLAKNIQYF
TRBJ2-1,TRBV27,CASTGGSPNNEQFF
TRBJ1-1,TRBV4-1,CASIADGLNTEAFF
TRBJ2-1,TRBV12-3/TRBV12-4,CASSSQGLAGGGEQFF
TRBJ2-3,TRBV7-6,CASSLTAGYTDTQYF
TRBJ2-7,TRBV5-1,CASSLEEEYEQYF
TRBJ2-2,TRBV12-3/TRBV12-4,CASSLAGGGTGELFF
TRBJ1-2,TRBV5-1,CASRPTLQGATVGYTF
TRBJ1-1,TRBV5-1,CASSLVTGYTEAFF
TRBJ1-6,TRBV20-1,CSATKGGRNSPLHF
TRBJ1-2,TRBV5-1,CASSLGQTLGTEGYTF